Below are 5 T cell receptor beta chains sequenced from a single sample in a study of blood T cell repertoires in COVID-19. Clones were sequenced by immunoSEQ multiplex PCR, and TCRdb holds only the in-frame ones, with some missing. The top ten hold around 1.5% of the sample, which has around 250,000 clones, roughly nine tenths seen once. The sequenced sample was peripheral blood. The receptors originated from an older woman who had recovered from COVID-19.

The gene calls are TRBV6-5 and TRBJ2-5; TRBD2 is a possible D gene (6 bases). The CDR3 sequence is 13 residues long. CDR1 MNHEY and CDR2 SVGAGI come from the germline V gene. The germline V and J ends were trimmed by 6 bases and 13 bases, with 21 bases remaining between them. CDR3 nucleotide sequence: TGTGCCAGCAGACCGCCGGGGACTGACGGGACGTACTTC. It specifies CASRPPGTDGTYF.

The rearrangement links TRBV19 to TRBJ2-2; TRBD1 aligns across 7 bases. This CDR3 contains 15 residues. Germline CDR1 reads LNHDA; CDR2 reads SQIVND (reference sequence). V was clipped by 4 bases and J by 5 bases; unmatched bases: 7. The CDR3, as DNA: TGTGCCAGTAGTACTCAGACAGGGATAACCGGGGAGCTGTTTTTT. This sequence encodes CASSTQTGITGELFF.

The chain couples TRBV28 to TRBJ2-3; tentative D call: TRBD2 (5 bases). Per the germline V gene, CDR1 is MDHEN and CDR2 is SYDVKM. Trimming shortened V by 3 bases and J by 2 bases, and 12 bases separated the two germline ends. The CDR3 consists of 15 residues. CDR3 nucleotide sequence: TGTGCCAGCAGTTTGGGTAGCGCGATCACAGATACGCAGTATTTT. Translation gives CASSLGSAITDTQYF.

This clone was picked up many times. The V call is TRBV7-8, the J call TRBJ2-5; tentatively, D is TRBD2 (5 bases). Trimming cost V 5 bases and J 5 bases, with 21 bases left between them. CDR3 length equals 16 residues. Germline assignment: CDR1 SGHVS and CDR2 FQNEAQ. CDR3 in amino acids: CASSPLEVTTGETQYF. The CDR3 nucleotides read TGTGCCAGCAGCCCCCTCGAGGTAACCACGGGGGAGACCCAGTACTTC.

The V call is TRBV21-1, the J call TRBJ1-1; the tabulated D call, TRBD1, remains unverified against the DNA. TRBV21-1 is tagged as a pseudogene. The CDR3 is 13 amino acids. CDR3 DNA sequence: TGTGCCAGCAGCAAAGGCAGGAACACTGAAGCTTTCTTT. Its translation is CASSKGRNTEAFF.